This TCR beta chain was sequenced for a study of blood T cell repertoires in COVID-19. Study-level background: There were acute and convalescent COVID-19 samples, and they came from the United States, Italy and Spain. T cells, B-cell-depleted T cells, or PBMCs supplied cDNA or gDNA.

Per the authors' pipeline: Researchers report that nucleated cell counts were estimated from reference gene primer amplification. Some clones are missing from TCRdb's copy, which holds only in-frame ones; the method was immunoSEQ multiplex PCR. Clone size and the V and J calls come from that table; the DNA yielded D and trimming. The table records 100,000 to 150,000 clones, over 75% of them present only once. Germline lookup yields CDR1 MNHEY and CDR2 SMNVEV (reference sequence). V shed 3 bases, J shed 6 bases, and the junction held 13 bases outside the gene matches. The CDR3 contains 18 residues. This clone was seen a single time.

The TCR comes from a man older than 75 with active or convalescent COVID-19. Sequencing input: peripheral blood. The chain couples TRBV27 to TRBJ2-1; 11 bases fit TRBD2. The CDR3 spells CASSLRLAGGRGINEQFF. In DNA form, the CDR3 reads TGTGCCAGCAGTTTGAGGCTAGCGGGAGGCCGGGGGATCAATGAGCAGTTCTTC.